Presented here are 9 T cell receptor beta chains from one specimen sequenced in a study of T cell responses to AZD1222 COVID-19 vaccine (dated by TCRdb to the early 2020s). Interpreted using the paper, the time point label stands for: baseline before first vaccination. Library preparation employed the immunoSEQ multiplex PCR assay. Entries here come from immuneACCESS through TCRdb and include only in-frame sequences with V and J called. Some clones fail to appear in such tables; in the studies checked, an unresolved V gene covers under half of the shortfall, and the cause of the remainder is unknown. Counted in this sample were some 150,000 clones; 85% to 95% of them appeared once. The ten largest clones add up to under 2% of the sample. Material: peripheral blood, obtained on day 0 of AZD1222 vaccination. Every receptor here comes from an adult in good health.

The V call is TRBV5-6, the J call TRBJ2-1; D possibly corresponds to TRBD1 (6 bases). With 2 bases removed from V and 4 bases from J, the gap between germline ends came to 10 bases. This CDR3 has 14 residues. Per germline, CDR1 SGHDT and CDR2 YYEEEE. CDR3 loop: CASSLQQGYNEQFF. The CDR3, as DNA: TGTGCCAGCAGCTTACAACAGGGTTACAATGAGCAGTTCTTC.

The chain joins TRBV21-1 to TRBJ1-5; the DNA was not compared with TRBD1, the D call given in the table. TRBV21-1 is a known pseudogene. This CDR3 has 17 amino acids. Here the CDR3 DNA reads TGTGCCAGCAGCGGCGGGTCTCAGAGACAGGGAAATCAGCCCCAGCATTTT. Translated, it gives CASSGGSQRQGNQPQHF.

This clone was recorded once. The V call is TRBV2, the J call TRBJ1-2; 8 nucleotides align to TRBD1. CDR3 length: 15 amino acids. V shed 2 bases and J 8 bases; nucleotides not matched to a gene: 10. The germline V gene encodes CDR1 SNHLY and CDR2 FYNNEI. The CDR3 coding sequence is TGTGCCAGCAGTGAACTGGGCAGGGGGCTGCACGGCTACACCTTC. Translated: CASSELGRGLHGYTF.

The chain recombines TRBV18 with TRBJ1-1; D is uncertain. Germline loops: CDR1 KGHSH, CDR2 LQKENI. CDR3 size: 15 residues. Trimming removed 5 bases at V and 0 bases at J, with 13 bases between. The chain's CDR3 is CASSSGRGMNTEAFF. CDR3 sequence (DNA): TGTGCCAGCTCATCAGGAAGAGGGATGAACACTGAAGCTTTCTTT. Using reference TRBV18 and TRBJ1-1 for the parts outside the CDR3, the full variable domain is NAGVMQNPRHLVRRRGQEARLRCSPMKGHSHVYWYRQLPEEGLKFMVYLQKENIIDESGMPKERFSAEFPKEGPSILRIQQVVRGDSAAYFCASSSGRGMNTEAFFGQGTRLTVV.

This chain uses TRBV18 with TRBJ1-4; D possibly corresponds to TRBD1 (6 bases). In germline, CDR1 is KGHSH, CDR2 LQKENI. V was clipped by 3 bases and J by 3 bases, with 11 bases between them. CDR3 length: 15 residues. The CDR3 DNA follows: TGTGCCAGCTCACCCCGGGGGCAGGCTAATGAAAAACTGTTTTTT. Residues: CASSPRGQANEKLFF.

This chain links TRBV7-8 with TRBJ2-6; 7 nucleotides line up with TRBD2. CDR1 and CDR2 (germline): SGHVS, FQNEAQ. The CDR3 covers 16 residues. Trimming removed 4 bases from V and 2 bases from J; junction bases left unmatched: 5. CDR3 amino acids: CASSSRGVAGANVLTF. The CDR3 nucleotides read TGTGCCAGCAGCTCTCGGGGGGTGGCTGGGGCCAACGTCCTGACTTTC.

This chain joins TRBV2 and TRBJ2-1; D is perhaps TRBD2 (6 bases). Germline V gene data show CDR1 as SNHLY and CDR2 as FYNNEI. V was cut by 6 bases and J by 5 bases, with 11 bases left in between. The CDR3 length is 13 residues. CDR3 in amino acids: CASRSRENNEQFF. CDR3 sequence (DNA): TGTGCCAGCAGGTCACGGGAGAACAATGAGCAGTTCTTC.

The V gene is TRBV11-3, the J gene TRBJ2-7; a weak D match, TRBD1 (6 bases). Trimming shortened V by 4 bases and J by 5 bases, and 12 bases separated the two germline ends. The CDR3 has 13 residues. CDR1 SGHNT and CDR2 YENEEA come from the germline V gene. The CDR3 spells CASSYGTQDEQYF. DNA of the CDR3: TGTGCCAGCAGCTACGGGACACAGGACGAGCAGTACTTC.

This clone was recorded a few times. The chain uses TRBV19 and TRBJ1-5; possible D gene TRBD1, 6 bases. This CDR3 contains 19 residues. Looked up from germline, CDR1 is LNHDA and CDR2 is SQIVND (reference sequence). The V end lost 2 bases, the J end lost 5 bases, and 25 bases lay between the germline ends. The chain's CDR3 is CASSILAQGGSAFYQPQHF. CDR3 DNA: TGTGCCAGTAGTATATTGGCACAGGGCGGCTCCGCATTTTATCAGCCCCAGCATTTT.